This record looks at one TCR beta chain sequence and its context. These data are taken from a study of neoadjuvant anti-PD-1 for oral cavity cancer. Regarding time point: after neoadjuvant nivolumab, at surgical resection. This table comes from immunoSEQ multiplex PCR, and its TCRdb copy is limited to in-frame clones, with some not included. The sample has around 7,500 clones, roughly 70% seen once. Germline-derived CDR1 and CDR2 are LNHNV and YYDKDF (reference sequence). This CDR3 is 16 amino acids long. V lost 0 bases, J lost 3 bases, and 7 bases stayed unmatched. This receptor was obtained from a person aged 40-85 years with oral cavity squamous cell carcinoma. The chain has TRBV15 and TRBJ1-2; TRBD1 aligns across 7 bases. Material: PBMCs, obtained after nivolumab (anti-PD-1) treatment. CDR3 DNA sequence: TGTGCCACCAGCAGAGATCTTAGCAGGGGGGACTATGGCTACACCTTC. Translating gives CATSRDLSRGDYGYTF. The full variable domain, with the rest looked up from reference TRBV15 and TRBJ1-2, is DAMVIQNPRYQVTQFGKPVTLSCSQTLNHNVMYWYQQKSSQAPKLLFHYYDKDFNNEADTPDNFQSRRPNTSFCFLDIRSPGLGDTAMYLCATSRDLSRGDYGYTFGSGTRLTVV.